This TCR beta chain was captured in a study of T cells in Graves' hyperthyroidism and ophthalmopathy. The investigators amplified TCR beta CDR3 regions from RNA transcripts. The TCR CDR3 was amplified in a first-round RT-PCR using the HTBI primer set. TCRdb re-called the multiplex PCR reads through MiXCR, storing one row per CDR3 protein. This table holds roughly 550,000 distinct CDR3 sequences, roughly 16% found once. Trimming stripped 3 bases from V and 1 base from J, with 15 bases between. Per the germline V gene, CDR1 is KGHDR and CDR2 is SFDVKD. This CDR3 is built from 17 residues. Source material: blood. The chain recombines TRBV24-1 with TRBJ1-3, with D perhaps matching TRBD1 (5 bases). The TCR was taken from a woman aged 30 to 39 with Graves' ophthalmopathy. The CDR3: CATSDRVTGGSGNTIYF. The CDR3 DNA reads TGTGCCACCAGTGATAGAGTCACCGGGGGATCTGGAAACACCATATATTTT.